The TCR beta chain under discussion was sequenced for a study of human T cells and chemical hapten exposure. Looking at the study overall: Patches that contained 0.01% DPC were applied to the upper back and read at 6 days.

General study findings and limits: With alopecia, donors may have immune responses unlike healthy people's. Controls formed significantly fewer large CDR3 similarity clusters than expanded TCRs did. Counts of TCRs expanded at PT1 correlated positively with patch test score.

The CDR3 contains 14 residues. Germline V lookup: CDR1 KGHSH, CDR2 LQKENI. V was trimmed by 1 base and J by 5 bases, leaving 10 bases between them. This clonotype was seen a handful of times. Antigen unknown. In TCRdb, the RACE reads were re-called with MiXCR into one record per CDR3 protein. The table includes 110,000 or so distinct CDR3 sequences, roughly a tenth detected once. Time point here: patch test 2, 6 weeks after DPC sensitization. Treatment denoted: therapeutic diphenylcyclopropenone sensitization with weekly scalp DPC. The material was whole blood, obtained in connection with sensitization to the hapten diphenylcyclopropenone (DPC). The chain links TRBV18 to TRBJ2-3; no clear D gene. The receptor's source is a woman in her 40s with alopecia areata. Some clones in this sample may be carry-over from other donors' samples. CDR3 sequence reads: CASSPQGLRDTQYF. The DNA of the CDR3 is TGTGCCAGCTCACCACAGGGTCTGAGAGATACGCAGTATTTT.